This T cell receptor (beta chain) was captured by sequencing in a study of shared clonotypes between healthy human individuals. Germline CDR1 is GTSNPN and CDR2 is SVGIG (reference sequence). Trimming took off 2 bases at V and 7 bases at J, with 8 bases between the two ends. CDR3 length: 11 residues. Template for every sorted-subset replicate PCR totaled about 0.2 ug DNA, 25,000 to 30,000 T cell genomes. How the authors handled the data: Junction-only immunoSEQ data arrived without quality scores, meaning filtering differed. Some clones are missing from TCRdb's copy, which holds only in-frame ones; the method was immunoSEQ multiplex PCR. V, J and clone size are those of that table, while D and trimming were read from the DNA. The sample contains 2 million to 2.5 million clones, 95% of which appear only once. Study-level points and caveats: The study's rarefaction showed incomplete sorted-subset sequencing despite large depth.

A word on this clone: Its specificity is not known.

The donors, all of them Caucasian adults, lived in Nashville, Tennessee. Sequencing was carried out using naive CD4+ T cells sorted from blood. Regarding subset: CD45RA+ positively selected. The rearrangement links TRBV30 to TRBJ1-2; D gene ambiguous. This clonotype originated in a man younger than 35 in good health. The CDR3 region has the DNA TGTGCCTGGAGTTTCTCGAGTGGCTACACCTTC. Protein sequence: CAWSFSSGYTF.